This T cell receptor (beta chain) was captured in a study of blood T cell repertoires in COVID-19. V lost 1 base and J lost 0, with 11 bases in between. The CDR3 has 17 residues. Per the germline V gene, CDR1 is SGHRS and CDR2 is YFSETQ. The data were produced by immunoSEQ multiplex PCR, yet TCRdb's version contains in-frame clones alone and is incomplete. The sample has 400,000 to 500,000 clones; 80% to 90% are singletons. The TCR originated in a woman in her thirties with active or convalescent COVID-19. Sequencing was performed on peripheral blood. J is TRBJ1-6 and V is TRBV5-1; possibly TRBD1 for D (5 bases). The CDR3 sequence is CASSLQQESSYNSPLHF. The CDR3 DNA is TGCGCCAGCAGCTTGCAACAGGAGAGCTCCTATAATTCACCCCTCCACTTT.